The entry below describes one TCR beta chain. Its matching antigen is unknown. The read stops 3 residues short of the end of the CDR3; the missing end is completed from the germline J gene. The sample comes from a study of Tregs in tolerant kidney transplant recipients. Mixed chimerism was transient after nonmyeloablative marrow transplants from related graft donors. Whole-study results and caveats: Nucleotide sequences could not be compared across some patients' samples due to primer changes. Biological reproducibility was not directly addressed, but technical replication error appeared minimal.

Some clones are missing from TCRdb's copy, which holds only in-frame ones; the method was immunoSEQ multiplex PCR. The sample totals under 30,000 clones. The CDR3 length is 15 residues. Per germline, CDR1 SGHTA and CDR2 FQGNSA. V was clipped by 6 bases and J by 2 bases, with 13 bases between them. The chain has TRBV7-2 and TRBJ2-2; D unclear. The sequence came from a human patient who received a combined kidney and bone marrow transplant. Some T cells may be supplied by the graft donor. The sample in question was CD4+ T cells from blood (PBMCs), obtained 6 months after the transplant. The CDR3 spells CASRPPWQNTGELFF. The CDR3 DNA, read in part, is TGTGCCAGCAGGCCCCCCTGGCAAAACACCGGGGAG.